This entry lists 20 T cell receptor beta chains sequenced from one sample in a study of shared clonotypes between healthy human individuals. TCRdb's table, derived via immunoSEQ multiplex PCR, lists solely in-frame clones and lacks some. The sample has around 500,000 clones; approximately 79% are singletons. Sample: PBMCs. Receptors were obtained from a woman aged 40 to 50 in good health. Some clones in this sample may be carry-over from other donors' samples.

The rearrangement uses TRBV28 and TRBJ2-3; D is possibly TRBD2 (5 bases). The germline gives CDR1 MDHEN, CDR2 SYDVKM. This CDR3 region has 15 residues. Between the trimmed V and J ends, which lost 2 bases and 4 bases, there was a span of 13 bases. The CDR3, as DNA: TGTGCCAGCAGTTTAAATGGGCTAGCTTCAGATACGCAGTATTTT. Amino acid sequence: CASSLNGLASDTQYF.

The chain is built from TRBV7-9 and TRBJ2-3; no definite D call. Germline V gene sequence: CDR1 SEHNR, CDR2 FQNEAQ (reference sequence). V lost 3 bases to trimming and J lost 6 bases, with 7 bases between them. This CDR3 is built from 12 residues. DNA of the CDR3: TGTGCCAGCAGCTTTCTGGGGGATACGCAGTATTTT. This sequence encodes CASSFLGDTQYF. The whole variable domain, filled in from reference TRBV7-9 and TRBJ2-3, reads DTGVSQNPRHKITKRGQNVTFRCDPISEHNRLYWYRQTLGQGPEFLTYFQNEAQLEKSRLLSDRFSAERPKGSFSTLEIQRTEQGDSAMYLCASSFLGDTQYFGPGTRLTVL.

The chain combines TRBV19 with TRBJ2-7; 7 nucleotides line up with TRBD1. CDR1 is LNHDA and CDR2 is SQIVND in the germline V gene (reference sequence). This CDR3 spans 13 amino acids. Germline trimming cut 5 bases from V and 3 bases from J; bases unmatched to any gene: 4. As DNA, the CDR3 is TGTGCCAGTAGTCCGGGACAGTTCTACGAGCAGTACTTC. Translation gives CASSPGQFYEQYF.

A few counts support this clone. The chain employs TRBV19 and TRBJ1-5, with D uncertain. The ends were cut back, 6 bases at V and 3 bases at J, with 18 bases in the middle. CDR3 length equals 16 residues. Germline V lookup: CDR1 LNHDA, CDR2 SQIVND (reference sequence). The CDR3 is CASSTQVLLLNQPQHF. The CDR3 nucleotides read TGTGCCAGTAGCACCCAGGTCCTACTTCTCAATCAGCCCCAGCATTTT.

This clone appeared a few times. CDR3 amino acids: CAWSAKGGTTEAFF. CDR3 in DNA: TGTGCCTGGAGTGCGAAAGGGGGGACCACTGAAGCTTTCTTT. The V and J genes are TRBV30 and TRBJ1-1; D perhaps matches TRBD1 (6 bases). The germline CDR1 and CDR2 sequences are GTSNPN and SVGIG (reference sequence). The CDR3 covers 14 residues. Trimming pared 1 base from V and 4 bases from J, leaving 13 bases between.

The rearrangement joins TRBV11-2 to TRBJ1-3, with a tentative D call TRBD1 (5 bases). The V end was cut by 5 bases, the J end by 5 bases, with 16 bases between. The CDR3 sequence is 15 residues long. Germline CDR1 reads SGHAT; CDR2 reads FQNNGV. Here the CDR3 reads CASSPTQGRRNTIYF. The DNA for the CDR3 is TGTGCCAGCAGCCCGACCCAGGGACGACGAAACACCATATATTTT.

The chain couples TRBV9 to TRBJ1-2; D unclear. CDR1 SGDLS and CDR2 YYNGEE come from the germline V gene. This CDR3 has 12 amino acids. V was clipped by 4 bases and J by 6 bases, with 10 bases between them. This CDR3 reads CASSLPTDGYTF. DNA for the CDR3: TGTGCCAGCAGCTTGCCGACTGATGGCTACACCTTC. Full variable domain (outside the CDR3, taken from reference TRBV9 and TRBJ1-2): DSGVTQTPKHLITATGQRVTLRCSPRSGDLSVYWYQQSLDQGLQFLIQYYNGEERAKGNILERFSAQQFPDLHSELNLSSLELGDSALYFCASSLPTDGYTFGSGTRLTVV.

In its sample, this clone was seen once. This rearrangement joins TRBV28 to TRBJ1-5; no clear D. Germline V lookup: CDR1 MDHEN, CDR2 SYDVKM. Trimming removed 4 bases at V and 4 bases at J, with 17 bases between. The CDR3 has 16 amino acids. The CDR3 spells CASSSRRVGINQPQHF. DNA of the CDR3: TGTGCCAGCAGTTCCCGAAGGGTGGGAATAAATCAGCCCCAGCATTTT.

The CDR3 nucleotides read TGTGCCAGCAGCTTAAAACACGATCAGCCCCAGCATTTT. This sequence encodes CASSLKHDQPQHF. The chain uses TRBV7-2 and TRBJ1-5; D is unresolved. Germline V CDR1 and CDR2: SGHTA, FQGNSA. The CDR3 has 13 amino acids. Deletions cut 2 bases from V and 5 bases from J, with 7 bases between.

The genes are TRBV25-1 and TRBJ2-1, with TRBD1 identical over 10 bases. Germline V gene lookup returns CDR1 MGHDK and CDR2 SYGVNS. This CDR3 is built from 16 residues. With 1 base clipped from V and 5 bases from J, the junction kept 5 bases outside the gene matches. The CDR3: CASSEFKGTGDNEQFF. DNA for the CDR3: TGTGCCAGCAGTGAATTTAAAGGGACAGGGGACAATGAGCAGTTCTTC.

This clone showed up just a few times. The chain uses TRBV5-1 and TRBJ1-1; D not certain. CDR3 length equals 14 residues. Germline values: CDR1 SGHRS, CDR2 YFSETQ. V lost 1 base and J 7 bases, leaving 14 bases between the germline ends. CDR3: CASSLSPDGIEAFF. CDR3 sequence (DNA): TGCGCCAGCAGCTTGTCCCCGGACGGGATTGAAGCTTTCTTT.

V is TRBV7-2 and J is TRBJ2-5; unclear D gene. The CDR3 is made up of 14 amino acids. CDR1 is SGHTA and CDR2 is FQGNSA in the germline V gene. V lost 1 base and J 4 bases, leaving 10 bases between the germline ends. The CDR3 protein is CASSLVKGSETQYF. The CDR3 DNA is TGTGCCAGCAGCTTAGTGAAGGGATCAGAGACCCAGTACTTC.

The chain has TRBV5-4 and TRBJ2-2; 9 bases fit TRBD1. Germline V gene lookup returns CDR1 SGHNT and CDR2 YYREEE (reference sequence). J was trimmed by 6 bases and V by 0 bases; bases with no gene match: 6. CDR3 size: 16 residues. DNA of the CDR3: TGTGCCAGCAGCTTGGATTGGGACAGGGATTCCGGGGAGCTGTTTTTT. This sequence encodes CASSLDWDRDSGELFF.

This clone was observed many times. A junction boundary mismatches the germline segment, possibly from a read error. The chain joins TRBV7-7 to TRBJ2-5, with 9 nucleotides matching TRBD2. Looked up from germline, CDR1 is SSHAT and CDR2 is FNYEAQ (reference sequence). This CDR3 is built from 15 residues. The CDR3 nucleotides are TGTGCTAGCAGCTTACTAGCGGGTGGGCAAGAGACCCAGTACTTC. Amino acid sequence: CASSLLAGGQETQYF.

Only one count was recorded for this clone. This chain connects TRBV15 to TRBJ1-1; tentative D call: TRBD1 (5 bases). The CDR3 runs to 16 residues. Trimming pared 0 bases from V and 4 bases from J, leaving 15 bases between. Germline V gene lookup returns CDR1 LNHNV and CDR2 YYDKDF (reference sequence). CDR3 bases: TGTGCCACCAGCAGAGATCGCGGGACCCGGGGCACTGAAGCTTTCTTT. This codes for CATSRDRGTRGTEAFF.

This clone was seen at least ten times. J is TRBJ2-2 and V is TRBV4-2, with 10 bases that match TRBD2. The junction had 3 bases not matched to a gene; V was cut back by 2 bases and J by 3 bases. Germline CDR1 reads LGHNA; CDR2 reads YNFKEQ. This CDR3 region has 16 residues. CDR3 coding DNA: TGTGCCAGCAGCCAACTAGCGGGAGTTGACACCGGGGAGCTGTTTTTT. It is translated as CASSQLAGVDTGELFF.

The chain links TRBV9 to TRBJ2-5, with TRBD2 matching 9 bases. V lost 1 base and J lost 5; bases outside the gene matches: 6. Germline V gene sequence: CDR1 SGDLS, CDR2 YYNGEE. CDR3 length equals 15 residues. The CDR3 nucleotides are TGTGCCAGCAGCGTATTGGCCGGACTAGCGGAGACCCAGTACTTC. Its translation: CASSVLAGLAETQYF.

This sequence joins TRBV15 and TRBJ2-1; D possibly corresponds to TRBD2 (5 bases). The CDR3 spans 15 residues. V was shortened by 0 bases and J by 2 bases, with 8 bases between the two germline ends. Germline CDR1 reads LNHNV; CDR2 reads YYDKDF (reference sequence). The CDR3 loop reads CATSRDSATYNEQFF. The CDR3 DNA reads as TGTGCCACCAGCAGAGATAGCGCCACCTACAATGAGCAGTTCTTC.

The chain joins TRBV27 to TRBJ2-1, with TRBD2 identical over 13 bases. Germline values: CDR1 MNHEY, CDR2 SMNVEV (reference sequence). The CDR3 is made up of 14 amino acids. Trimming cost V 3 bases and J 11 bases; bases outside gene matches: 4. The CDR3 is CASSFGLAGVQQFF. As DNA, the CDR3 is TGTGCCAGCAGTTTCGGACTAGCGGGAGTTCAGCAGTTCTTC.

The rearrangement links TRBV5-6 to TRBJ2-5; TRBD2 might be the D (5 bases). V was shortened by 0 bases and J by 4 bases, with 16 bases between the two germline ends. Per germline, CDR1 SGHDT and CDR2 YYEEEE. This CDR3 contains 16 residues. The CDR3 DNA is TGTGCCAGCAGCTTGGCGCCCCGGGGTTTGGGAGAGACCCAGTACTTC. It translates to CASSLAPRGLGETQYF.